The rows below give T cell receptor beta chains drawn from one sample of a study of CD8+CD57+ T cells in acquired aplastic anemia. TCRdb reprocessed the reads via MiXCR and lists one record per CDR3 protein. The sample holds 17,000 or so distinct CDR3 sequences; 30% to 45% are singletons and the top ten take 80% to 90%. The specimen sequenced was CD8+CD57+ T cells sorted from PBMCs. These receptors were taken from a human donor with aplastic anemia. CDR3s include the opening cysteine and the closing phenylalanine or tryptophan. Each record gives: clone size, D gene, V gene, J gene, CDR3 protein, CDR3 DNA. A D gene is named only where the DNA matches it firmly. Some rows have no size entry. The others give once, few or many, or a class for an expanded clone.

>.|TRBD1|TRBV20-1|TRBJ2-1
CSATRDRGLINEQFF
TGCAGTGCTACCCGTGACAGGGGGCTTATCAATGAGCAGTTCTTC
>.|TRBD1|TRBV29-1|TRBJ2-1
CSVDGTGAYNEQFF
TGCAGCGTCGATGGGACAGGAGCATACAATGAGCAGTTCTTC
>medium-sized|.|TRBV6-6|TRBJ2-7
CASSSDGAYEQYF
TGTGCCAGCAGTTCGGACGGAGCCTACGAGCAGTACTTC
>many|.|TRBV5-6|TRBJ2-3
CASSLAKDYQGTQYF
TGTGCCAGCAGCTTGGCAAAAGACTACCAGGGGACGCAGTATTTT
>.|.|TRBV24-1|TRBJ1-2
CATSDLGRGYGYTF
TGTGCCACCAGTGATTTGGGCAGGGGCTATGGCTACACCTTC
>many|.|TRBV10-1|TRBJ2-1
CASSVERDSNEQFF
TGCGCCAGCAGTGTGGAGCGGGACAGCAATGAGCAGTTCTTC
>many|.|TRBV6-5|TRBJ2-5
CASSYSAGDQETQYF
TGTGCCAGCAGTTACTCGGCAGGGGACCAAGAGACCCAGTACTTC
>.|.|TRBV7-3|TRBJ2-7
CASSSTGNYEQYF
TGTGCCAGCAGCTCGACCGGTAACTACGAGCAGTACTTC
>few|.|TRBV5-6|TRBJ1-2
CASRLGQMNYGYTF
TGTGCCAGCAGGTTAGGACAGATGAACTATGGCTACACCTTC
>.|.|TRBV6-5|TRBJ2-3
CASSYKRTVTDTQYF
TGTGCCAGCAGTTACAAAAGGACTGTGACAGATACGCAGTATTTT
>.|TRBD1|TRBV20-1|TRBJ2-5
CSAPDRVQETQYF
TGCAGTGCACCGGACAGGGTACAAGAGACCCAGTACTTC